The 15 T cell receptor beta chains reported below all come from one sample, sequenced in a study of blood T cell repertoires in COVID-19 (dated by TCRdb to about 2020). The method was the immunoSEQ multiplex PCR assay. The clones in this table, taken by TCRdb from immuneACCESS, are in-frame only. Not every clone is retained; where verified, under half of the shortfall comes from an unresolved V gene, and the cause of the rest is unknown. The sample table records about 280,000 clones; nearly 90% of these occur just once. The ten top clones hold more than 1.5% of the sample. Material: PBMCs or T cells enriched from blood (not recorded which). All receptors come from a woman aged 55-69 years who had recovered from COVID-19.

The chain has TRBV7-3 and TRBJ1-6; D is uncertain. V was cut by 2 bases and J by 7 bases, with 9 bases left in between. Looked up from germline, CDR1 is SGHTA and CDR2 is FQGTGA. CDR3 length: 14 residues. CDR3 coding DNA: TGTGCCAGCAGCTTAGGACTGCAGAATTCACCCCTCCACTTT. It specifies CASSLGLQNSPLHF.

V usage is TRBV4-2 and J usage is TRBJ2-5, with D tentatively TRBD2 (6 bases). V lost 4 bases, J lost 4 bases, and 25 bases lay in between. The CDR3 is 18 amino acids. CDR1 LGHNA and CDR2 YNFKEQ come from the germline V gene. The CDR3 coding sequence is TGTGCCAGCAGCCGACGACTAGATCTAGCGCAAATCGGAGAGACCCAGTACTTC. Protein: CASSRRLDLAQIGETQYF.

V usage is TRBV7-6 and J usage is TRBJ2-5; 8 bases are a match to TRBD1. Germline V lookup: CDR1 SGHVS, CDR2 FNYEAQ. The ends lost 3 bases at V and 1 base at J; junction bases unmatched: 7. The CDR3 spans 16 residues. CDR3 DNA: TGTGCCAGCAGCTTGGGGGGCGGGACAGGCCAAGAGACCCAGTACTTC. This translates into CASSLGGGTGQETQYF. The whole variable domain, remainder taken from reference TRBV7-6 and TRBJ2-5, is GAGVSQSPRYKVTKRGQDVALRCDPISGHVSLYWYRQALGQGPEFLTYFNYEAQQDKSGLPNDRFSAERPEGSISTLTIQRTEQRDSAMYRCASSLGGGTGQETQYFGPGTRLLVL.

This sequence joins TRBV2 and TRBJ1-1; D is perhaps TRBD1 (5 bases). The length of the CDR3 is 15 residues. The V gene lost 7 bases and the J gene lost 2 bases, with 17 bases spanning the gap. The germline gives CDR1 SNHLY, CDR2 FYNNEI. Here the CDR3 reads CASKLPTGLNTEAFF. The CDR3 DNA reads as TGTGCCAGCAAACTGCCCACAGGATTAAACACTGAAGCTTTCTTT.

The chain employs TRBV9 and TRBJ1-3, with D perhaps TRBD1 (6 bases). Germline V CDR1 and CDR2: SGDLS, YYNGEE. Trimming removed 0 bases at V and 3 bases at J, with 7 bases between. CDR3 size: 14 residues. The CDR3 sequence: CASSVARGGNTIYF. The CDR3 bases are TGTGCCAGCAGCGTAGCCAGGGGTGGAAACACCATATATTTT.

This chain uses TRBV19 with TRBJ1-2; D gene ambiguous. The V gene's germline CDR1 is LNHDA and CDR2 SQIVND (reference sequence). The CDR3 sequence is 12 residues long. The ends were cut back, 7 bases at V and 5 bases at J, with 11 bases in the middle. The CDR3 sequence is CASNAGRYGYTF. Here the CDR3 DNA reads TGTGCCAGTAATGCAGGTAGATATGGCTACACCTTC.

The J gene is TRBJ2-1, the V gene TRBV18; 11 bases agree with TRBD2. Germline CDR1 is KGHSH and CDR2 is LQKENI. The CDR3 has 16 amino acids. The V and J ends lost 0 bases and 6 bases, in that order; junction bases with no gene match: 4. The CDR3 DNA follows: TGTGCCAGCTCACCACCTAGCGGGAGGGACCCCAATGAGCAGTTCTTC. This encodes CASSPPSGRDPNEQFF.

This rearrangement joins TRBV19 to TRBJ1-5; the D is unclear. Trimming pared 3 bases from V and 5 bases from J, leaving 14 bases between. The CDR3 covers 15 residues. CDR1 and CDR2 from the germline V gene are LNHDA and SQIVND (reference sequence). Written as DNA, the CDR3 is TGTGCCAGTAGTATCGCCAGAGCGGGAGATCAGCCCCAGCATTTT. It codes for CASSIARAGDQPQHF.

The chain employs TRBV5-1 and TRBJ1-4, with D hard to call. The CDR3 runs to 13 residues. CDR1 and CDR2 from the germline V gene are SGHRS and YFSETQ. The germline V and J ends were trimmed by 4 bases and 4 bases, with 8 bases remaining between them. CDR3 sequence: CASSAEHNEKLFF. CDR3 sequence (DNA): TGCGCCAGCAGCGCCGAGCATAATGAAAAACTGTTTTTT.

The CDR3 coding sequence is TGTGCCAGCAGTTTATGGTTGTCAGGGGATGAAAAACTGTTTTTT. Encoded protein: CASSLWLSGDEKLFF. The chain joins TRBV27 to TRBJ1-4, with TRBD1 as a possible D gene (6 bases). Germline-derived CDR1 and CDR2 are MNHEY and SMNVEV (reference sequence). The CDR3 has 15 residues. The ends were cut back, 1 base at V and 6 bases at J, with 12 bases in the middle.

J is TRBJ2-1 and V is TRBV3-1 (or the pseudogene TRBV3-2); TRBD2 agrees at 8 bases. This CDR3 has 14 amino acids. In germline, CDR1 is LGHDT, CDR2 YNNKEL (reference sequence). Trimming cost V 5 bases and J 4 bases; bases outside gene matches: 4. The CDR3 loop reads CASSFASGYNEQFF. The CDR3 nucleotides read TGTGCCAGCAGCTTCGCTAGCGGGTACAATGAGCAGTTCTTC.

V and J are TRBV30 and TRBJ2-3; possible D gene TRBD2, 6 bases. Trimming removed 1 base at V and 2 bases at J, with 10 bases between. This CDR3 has 14 residues. CDR1 and CDR2 from the germline V gene are GTSNPN and SVGIG (reference sequence). The CDR3 DNA sequence: TGTGCCTGGAGTGGGTTAGCGGTCACAGATACGCAGTATTTT. Its translation is CAWSGLAVTDTQYF.

The chain recombines TRBV19 with TRBJ2-7; weak D call: TRBD2 (5 bases). Per the germline V gene, CDR1 is LNHDA and CDR2 is SQIVND (reference sequence). The CDR3 extends over 15 amino acids. V was cut by 5 bases and J by 7 bases, with 21 bases left in between. CDR3: CASSPLAGPFSEQYF. The CDR3 DNA sequence: TGTGCCAGTAGTCCTCTTGCGGGTCCTTTTTCGGAGCAGTACTTC.

V and J are TRBV5-1 and TRBJ2-7; a weak D match, TRBD2 (6 bases). Trimming removed 2 bases from V and 0 bases from J, with 15 bases in between. This CDR3 comprises 16 residues. Germline assignment: CDR1 SGHRS and CDR2 YFSETQ. For the CDR3, the DNA is TGCGCCAGCAGCTTCCCTAGTGCGGGGAGCTCCTACGAGCAGTACTTC. It specifies CASSFPSAGSSYEQYF.

The chain is built from TRBV6-5 and TRBJ2-1, with TRBD1 identical over 9 bases. Germline V lookup: CDR1 MNHEY, CDR2 SVGAGI. The V and J ends lost 6 bases and 4 bases, in that order; junction bases with no gene match: 7. This CDR3 is 15 amino acids long. The CDR3 DNA follows: TGTGCCAGCAGCTCACAGGGGGCGCCGTACAATGAGCAGTTCTTC. This sequence encodes CASSSQGAPYNEQFF.